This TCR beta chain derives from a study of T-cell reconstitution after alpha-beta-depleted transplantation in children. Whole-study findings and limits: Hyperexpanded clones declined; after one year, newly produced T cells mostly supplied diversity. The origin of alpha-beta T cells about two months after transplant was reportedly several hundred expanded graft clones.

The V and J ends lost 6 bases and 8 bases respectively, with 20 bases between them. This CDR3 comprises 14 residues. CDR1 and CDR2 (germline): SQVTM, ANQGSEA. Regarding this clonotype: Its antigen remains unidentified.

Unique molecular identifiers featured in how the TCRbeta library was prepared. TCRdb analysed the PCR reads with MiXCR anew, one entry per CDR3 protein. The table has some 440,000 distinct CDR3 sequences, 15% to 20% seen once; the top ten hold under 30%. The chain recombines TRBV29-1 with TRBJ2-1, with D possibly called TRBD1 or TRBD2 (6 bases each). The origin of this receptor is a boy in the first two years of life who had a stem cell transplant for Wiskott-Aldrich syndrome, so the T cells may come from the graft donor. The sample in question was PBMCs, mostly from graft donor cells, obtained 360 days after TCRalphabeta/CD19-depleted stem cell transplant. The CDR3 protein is CSVSGTFGGDEQFF. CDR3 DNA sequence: TGCAGCGTCTCGGGGACTTTCGGGGGCGATGAGCAGTTCTTC.